The rows below give T cell receptor beta chains drawn from one sample of a study of cytomegalovirus exposure and HLA in healthy donors. Assay: immunoSEQ multiplex PCR; the TCRdb copy retains only in-frame clones and omits some. The sample data list some 130,000 clones. Sequencing input: PBMCs. These receptors were collected from a woman aged 35 to 49 in good health and CMV-seropositive. The CDR3 runs from the conserved cysteine through the conserved F or W. The order of the fields is D gene, J gene, V gene, clone size, CDR3 protein, CDR3 DNA. The D gene is left open where the match is weak. The size of a clone is reported for some rows only, either as once, few or many, or as a class for expanded clones.

d_call: NA; j_call: TRBJ2-1; v_call: TRBV10-3; clone_size: NA; cdr3_aa: CAISESERFISYNEQFF; cdr3_nt: TGTGCCATCAGTGAGTCTGAGCGATTCATCTCCTACAATGAGCAGTTCTTC
d_call: NA; j_call: TRBJ2-2; v_call: TRBV11-3; clone_size: NA; cdr3_aa: CASSSSTGELFF; cdr3_nt: TGTGCCAGCAGCTCCTCCACCGGGGAGCTGTTTTTT
d_call: TRBD1; j_call: TRBJ2-2; v_call: TRBV10-3; clone_size: NA; cdr3_aa: CAITERGQGANTGELFF; cdr3_nt: TGTGCCATCACCGAGCGGGGACAGGGGGCCAACACCGGGGAGCTGTTTTTT
d_call: NA; j_call: TRBJ1-3; v_call: TRBV28; clone_size: NA; cdr3_aa: CASSLTDRTSNPFSGNTIYF; cdr3_nt: TGTGCCAGCAGTCTTACAGACAGGACTAGTAATCCTTTCTCTGGAAACACCATATATTTT
d_call: TRBD2; j_call: TRBJ2-7; v_call: TRBV7-6; clone_size: NA; cdr3_aa: CASSPAGGREQYF; cdr3_nt: TGTGCCAGCAGCCCAGCGGGAGGGCGCGAGCAGTACTTC
d_call: TRBD1; j_call: TRBJ1-5; v_call: TRBV19; clone_size: NA; cdr3_aa: CASSPTRGGNQPQHF; cdr3_nt: TGTGCCAGTAGTCCGACCAGGGGGGGCAATCAGCCCCAGCATTTT
d_call: NA; j_call: TRBJ2-5; v_call: TRBV2; clone_size: NA; cdr3_aa: CASSFDRPRETQYF; cdr3_nt: TGTGCCAGCAGTTTCGACAGGCCCCGAGAGACCCAGTACTTC
d_call: NA; j_call: TRBJ2-2; v_call: TRBV2; clone_size: medium-sized; cdr3_aa: CARETENTGELFF; cdr3_nt: TGTGCCAGAGAGACAGAAAACACCGGGGAGCTGTTTTTT
d_call: TRBD2; j_call: TRBJ2-7; v_call: TRBV4-1; clone_size: NA; cdr3_aa: CASSLERGVSAYEQYF; cdr3_nt: TGCGCCAGCAGCCTAGAACGGGGGGTTAGCGCCTACGAGCAGTACTTC
d_call: TRBD2; j_call: TRBJ2-7; v_call: TRBV7-8; clone_size: NA; cdr3_aa: CASSLVSTGGYEQYF; cdr3_nt: TGTGCCAGCAGCTTAGTCTCAACGGGAGGTTACGAGCAGTACTTC
d_call: NA; j_call: TRBJ2-7; v_call: TRBV19; clone_size: NA; cdr3_aa: CASSIPILPPARMYEQYF; cdr3_nt: TGTGCCAGTAGTATTCCGATACTCCCCCCCGCCAGGATGTACGAGCAGTACTTC
d_call: NA; j_call: TRBJ1-1; v_call: TRBV20-1; clone_size: NA; cdr3_aa: CLQGMNTEAFF; cdr3_nt: TGCCTTCAGGGGATGAACACTGAAGCTTTCTTT
d_call: NA; j_call: TRBJ2-1; v_call: TRBV4-3; clone_size: NA; cdr3_aa: CASSQEAVHNEQFF; cdr3_nt: TGCGCCAGCAGCCAAGAAGCGGTCCACAATGAGCAGTTCTTC
d_call: NA; j_call: TRBJ2-7; v_call: TRBV7-6; clone_size: NA; cdr3_aa: CASSLAAGSYEQYF; cdr3_nt: TGTGCCAGCAGCTTAGCGGCAGGATCCTACGAGCAGTACTTC
d_call: TRBD2; j_call: TRBJ2-1; v_call: TRBV7-9; clone_size: NA; cdr3_aa: CASSFTAGGPWNEQFF; cdr3_nt: TGTGCCAGCAGCTTCACAGCGGGAGGGCCTTGGAATGAGCAGTTCTTC
d_call: TRBD2; j_call: TRBJ2-3; v_call: TRBV7-9; clone_size: NA; cdr3_aa: CASSFRGGRTDTQYF; cdr3_nt: TGTGCCAGCAGCTTCCGGGGGGGTCGCACAGATACGCAGTATTTT
d_call: TRBD2; j_call: TRBJ2-5; v_call: TRBV5-1; clone_size: NA; cdr3_aa: CASSLGFSGGETQYF; cdr3_nt: TGCGCCAGCAGCTTGGGATTTTCGGGGGGAGAGACCCAGTACTTC
d_call: TRBD1; j_call: TRBJ1-5; v_call: TRBV6-5; clone_size: NA; cdr3_aa: CASSSGTGNQPQHF; cdr3_nt: TGTGCCAGCAGTTCTGGGACAGGCAATCAGCCCCAGCATTTT
d_call: TRBD2; j_call: TRBJ2-3; v_call: TRBV9; clone_size: NA; cdr3_aa: CASSVGLAGNTDTQYF; cdr3_nt: TGTGCCAGCAGCGTAGGGCTAGCGGGTAATACAGATACGCAGTATTTT
d_call: TRBD1; j_call: TRBJ1-2; v_call: TRBV27; clone_size: NA; cdr3_aa: CASSFVSPTGGFGYTF; cdr3_nt: TGTGCCAGCAGCTTTGTCTCTCCGACAGGGGGCTTTGGCTACACCTTC
d_call: NA; j_call: TRBJ1-1; v_call: TRBV28; clone_size: NA; cdr3_aa: CASSLRTEEAFF; cdr3_nt: TGTGCCAGCAGTTTGAGGACAGAAGAAGCTTTCTTT
d_call: NA; j_call: TRBJ1-3; v_call: TRBV9; clone_size: NA; cdr3_aa: CASSVEGILSGNTIYF; cdr3_nt: TGTGCCAGCAGCGTAGAGGGGATCCTCTCTGGAAACACCATATATTTT
d_call: TRBD2; j_call: TRBJ2-2; v_call: TRBV7-7; clone_size: NA; cdr3_aa: CASSLAAAGAAGELFF; cdr3_nt: TGTGCTAGCAGCTTAGCTGCGGCGGGAGCGGCCGGGGAGCTGTTTTTT
d_call: TRBD1; j_call: TRBJ2-7; v_call: TRBV2; clone_size: NA; cdr3_aa: CAKRGQGAYEQYF; cdr3_nt: TGTGCCAAACGAGGACAGGGGGCCTACGAGCAGTACTTC
d_call: NA; j_call: TRBJ1-2; v_call: TRBV6-5; clone_size: NA; cdr3_aa: CASSYTTALYYGYTF; cdr3_nt: TGTGCCAGCAGTTACACGACAGCCCTATACTATGGCTACACCTTC
d_call: TRBD2; j_call: TRBJ2-1; v_call: TRBV4-2; clone_size: NA; cdr3_aa: CASSQLPPTSGRAQFF; cdr3_nt: TGTGCCAGCAGCCAACTCCCCCCCACTAGCGGGAGGGCTCAGTTCTTC
d_call: NA; j_call: TRBJ2-7; v_call: TRBV14; clone_size: NA; cdr3_aa: CASSQEFYSLGQYF; cdr3_nt: TGTGCCAGCAGCCAAGAATTTTACAGTCTCGGGCAGTACTTC
d_call: NA; j_call: TRBJ2-2; v_call: TRBV2; clone_size: NA; cdr3_aa: CASSEGLGRVTGELFF; cdr3_nt: TGTGCCAGCAGTGAAGGATTGGGCAGGGTCACCGGGGAGCTGTTTTTT
d_call: TRBD1; j_call: TRBJ1-3; v_call: TRBV7-3; clone_size: NA; cdr3_aa: CASSQGQGPGNTIYF; cdr3_nt: TGTGCCAGCAGCCAGGGACAGGGTCCCGGAAACACCATATATTTT
d_call: NA; j_call: TRBJ1-2; v_call: TRBV30; clone_size: NA; cdr3_aa: CAWEQGSPTGYTF; cdr3_nt: TGTGCCTGGGAGCAGGGTAGTCCAACTGGCTACACCTTC
d_call: NA; j_call: TRBJ1-3; v_call: TRBV9; clone_size: NA; cdr3_aa: CASSVAGISGNTIYF; cdr3_nt: TGTGCCAGCAGCGTTGCAGGGATTTCTGGAAACACCATATATTTT
d_call: TRBD1; j_call: TRBJ1-2; v_call: TRBV10-2; clone_size: NA; cdr3_aa: CASSDQRTGLYYGYTF; cdr3_nt: TGCGCCAGCAGTGATCAAAGGACAGGATTGTACTATGGCTACACCTTC
d_call: NA; j_call: TRBJ2-2; v_call: TRBV7-3; clone_size: NA; cdr3_aa: CASSSFETGELFF; cdr3_nt: TGTGCCAGCAGCTCCTTTGAGACCGGGGAGCTGTTTTTT
d_call: NA; j_call: TRBJ2-7; v_call: TRBV11-2; clone_size: NA; cdr3_aa: CASSSAGNRNEQYF; cdr3_nt: TGTGCCAGCAGCTCGGCAGGGAACCGGAACGAGCAGTACTTC
d_call: TRBD2; j_call: TRBJ2-7; v_call: TRBV13; clone_size: NA; cdr3_aa: CASSASAGAYEQYF; cdr3_nt: TGTGCCAGCAGCGCCTCAGCGGGAGCCTACGAGCAGTACTTC
d_call: TRBD1; j_call: TRBJ2-7; v_call: TRBV19; clone_size: NA; cdr3_aa: CASVGQGTYEQYF; cdr3_nt: TGTGCCAGTGTGGGACAGGGTACCTACGAGCAGTACTTC
d_call: NA; j_call: TRBJ1-3; v_call: TRBV28; clone_size: NA; cdr3_aa: CASSPMTASSGNTIYF; cdr3_nt: TGTGCCAGCAGTCCTATGACCGCTAGCTCTGGAAACACCATATATTTT
d_call: NA; j_call: TRBJ2-7; v_call: TRBV11-2; clone_size: NA; cdr3_aa: CASSFVHRRFSEQYF; cdr3_nt: TGTGCCAGCAGCTTCGTTCACAGAAGATTCTCCGAGCAGTACTTC
d_call: NA; j_call: TRBJ2-7; v_call: TRBV7-2; clone_size: NA; cdr3_aa: CASSLGPGLRRDEQYF; cdr3_nt: TGTGCCAGCAGCTTAGGCCCGGGACTCAGAAGAGACGAGCAGTACTTC
d_call: TRBD2; j_call: TRBJ2-1; v_call: TRBV27; clone_size: NA; cdr3_aa: CASSRVAGRIHEQFF; cdr3_nt: TGTGCCAGCAGTCGGGTAGCGGGAAGGATACATGAGCAGTTCTTC
d_call: NA; j_call: TRBJ2-1; v_call: TRBV6-5; clone_size: NA; cdr3_aa: CASSYSRREQFF; cdr3_nt: TGTGCCAGCAGTTACTCGAGGCGGGAGCAGTTCTTC
d_call: NA; j_call: TRBJ2-7; v_call: TRBV7-9; clone_size: NA; cdr3_aa: CASSSNVGWDTNYEQYF; cdr3_nt: TGTGCCAGCAGCTCCAATGTAGGGTGGGACACAAACTACGAGCAGTACTTC
d_call: NA; j_call: TRBJ2-1; v_call: TRBV7-2; clone_size: NA; cdr3_aa: CASSSQPGIEQFF; cdr3_nt: TGTGCCAGCAGCTCGCAACCCGGGATTGAGCAGTTCTTC
d_call: NA; j_call: TRBJ1-1; v_call: TRBV29-1; clone_size: NA; cdr3_aa: CSVGLGVNTEAFF; cdr3_nt: TGCAGCGTTGGCCTCGGGGTGAACACTGAAGCTTTCTTT
d_call: TRBD2; j_call: TRBJ2-7; v_call: TRBV5-1; clone_size: NA; cdr3_aa: CASSLASGGSYEQYF; cdr3_nt: TGCGCCAGCAGCTTGGCCTCGGGAGGATCATACGAGCAGTACTTC
d_call: TRBD2; j_call: TRBJ2-1; v_call: TRBV7-8; clone_size: NA; cdr3_aa: CASSLGGTSGRSYNEQFF; cdr3_nt: TGTGCCAGCAGCTTAGGGGGGACTAGCGGGAGGTCGTACAATGAGCAGTTCTTC
d_call: TRBD2; j_call: TRBJ2-3; v_call: TRBV4-3; clone_size: NA; cdr3_aa: CASSQGLAGSTDTQYF; cdr3_nt: TGCGCCAGCAGCCAAGGCCTAGCGGGAAGCACAGATACGCAGTATTTT
d_call: NA; j_call: TRBJ2-5; v_call: TRBV6-1; clone_size: NA; cdr3_aa: CASTRPLGRETQYF; cdr3_nt: TGTGCCAGTACCCGGCCCCTGGGCCGAGAGACCCAGTACTTC
d_call: TRBD1; j_call: TRBJ2-7; v_call: TRBV5-1; clone_size: NA; cdr3_aa: CASSLGTGGREQYF; cdr3_nt: TGCGCCAGCAGCTTGGGGACAGGGGGTCGCGAGCAGTACTTC
d_call: NA; j_call: TRBJ2-1; v_call: TRBV5-6; clone_size: NA; cdr3_aa: CASSQGGTRNEQFF; cdr3_nt: TGTGCCAGCAGTCAGGGGGGAACTAGAAATGAGCAGTTCTTC
d_call: TRBD2; j_call: TRBJ2-3; v_call: TRBV7-8; clone_size: NA; cdr3_aa: CASSGLAGASNADTQYF; cdr3_nt: TGTGCCAGCAGTGGACTAGCGGGAGCAAGTAATGCAGATACGCAGTATTTT
d_call: TRBD2; j_call: TRBJ2-7; v_call: TRBV5-6; clone_size: NA; cdr3_aa: CASSISGRYEQYF; cdr3_nt: TGTGCCAGCAGCATTAGCGGGCGCTACGAGCAGTACTTC
d_call: NA; j_call: TRBJ2-5; v_call: TRBV27; clone_size: NA; cdr3_aa: CASSLASSRETQYF; cdr3_nt: TGTGCCAGCAGTTTAGCCTCGTCGAGAGAGACCCAGTACTTC
d_call: NA; j_call: TRBJ1-4; v_call: TRBV19; clone_size: NA; cdr3_aa: CASSATGWEKLFF; cdr3_nt: TGTGCCAGTAGTGCTACAGGGTGGGAAAAACTGTTTTTT